The rows below give T cell receptor beta chains drawn from one sample of a study of response to subunit inactivated influenza vaccine. TCRdb processed the RT-PCR reads anew with MiXCR; each CDR3 protein has one entry. The repertoire holds around 170,000 distinct CDR3 sequences, with about 10% as singletons. The sequences come from CD8+ T cells sorted from PBMCs, collected less than 25 months after vaccination. These receptors were collected from a man in his fifties or sixties who received an inactivated influenza vaccine. Each CDR3 is given without its conserved first and last residue. The order of the fields is J gene, V gene, CDR3 protein.

>TRBJ2-5|TRBV15
ATSRGTGLTETQY
>TRBJ2-7|TRBV9
ASSVASVGVYEQY
>TRBJ2-7|TRBV4-2
ASSQDETSGSNEQY
>TRBJ1-2|TRBV29-1
SVEGAENYGYT
>TRBJ1-1|TRBV9
ASSVMSYTEAF
>TRBJ2-1|TRBV12-3/TRBV12-4
ASGPWNPGGPYNEQF
>TRBJ1-2|TRBV7-9
ASSLGGAHGYT
>TRBJ2-1|TRBV4-3
ASSPLNGNEQF
>TRBJ2-3|TRBV12-3/TRBV12-4
ASSFDLGRDTDTQY
>TRBJ1-5|TRBV7-9
ASSLVNQPQH
>TRBJ2-2|TRBV15
ATSSDTGELF
>TRBJ1-5|TRBV7-9
ASSSGRGSNQPQH
>TRBJ2-3|TRBV11-2
ASSSIDRITDTQY
>TRBJ2-7|TRBV29-1
SARGGAGSYEQY
>TRBJ1-1|TRBV5-1
ASSRGRMNTEAF
>TRBJ2-3|TRBV7-2
ASSPRGVPSTDTQY
>TRBJ1-5|TRBV12-3/TRBV12-4
ASISGQGSNQPQH
>TRBJ2-1|TRBV12-3/TRBV12-4
ASSFPGTGGSHEQF
>TRBJ2-7|TRBV20-1
SARDEGTSAEQY
>TRBJ1-2|TRBV10-2
ASSAGTGGGYGYT
>TRBJ2-7|TRBV10-3
AISLPGDYEQY
>TRBJ2-1|TRBV7-6
ASSLNGNGINEQF
>TRBJ1-2|TRBV7-2
ASRDDRVYYGYT
>TRBJ2-7|TRBV12-3/TRBV12-4
ASSLDRRYEQY
>TRBJ1-2|TRBV4-2
ASSSPGQGDYGYT
>TRBJ2-7|TRBV10-2
ASKNRGYEQY
>TRBJ1-1|TRBV4-1
ASSQDRNTEAF
>TRBJ1-2|TRBV12-3/TRBV12-4
ASSLPSRGYGYT
>TRBJ2-7|TRBV7-6
ASSLVFGGVEQY
>TRBJ2-7|TRBV29-1
SVRQVAEWTYEQY
>TRBJ2-1|TRBV19
ASSIADSSYNEQF
>TRBJ2-1|TRBV28
ASSLLSWTGLQLSSYNEQF
>TRBJ2-5|TRBV29-1
SVDTSTSGTQY
>TRBJ2-3|TRBV12-3/TRBV12-4
ASTTSMGTMDTQY
>TRBJ2-1|TRBV7-8
ASSSSLGSAANEQF
>TRBJ1-3|TRBV28
ASRPPGRRNTIY
>TRBJ2-2|TRBV6-4
ASRRQADTGELF
>TRBJ2-2|TRBV4-2
ASSQAGVTGELF
>TRBJ2-7|TRBV14
ASSQAGHEQY
>TRBJ2-1|TRBV12-3/TRBV12-4
ASSSYAWVMGEQF
>TRBJ2-3|TRBV4-3
ASSPNLADTQY
>TRBJ1-4|TRBV2
ASSEAGTGGFNEKLF
>TRBJ2-2|TRBV29-1
SVQVTGELF
>TRBJ2-7|TRBV12-3/TRBV12-4
ASSFGRLHYEQY
>TRBJ1-1|TRBV5-6
ASSWGTVEAF
>TRBJ2-7|TRBV20-1
SARGGTSGLYEQY
>TRBJ2-7|TRBV4-2
ASSDGTGGFYEQY
>TRBJ2-7|TRBV5-1
ASRYGYEQY
>TRBJ1-3|TRBV7-9
ASSRTGTGNTIY
>TRBJ2-5|TRBV28
ASSLTSGGVLGETQY
>TRBJ2-1|TRBV5-1
ASSMQGKQF
>TRBJ1-2|TRBV24-1
ATRGTGINYGYT
>TRBJ2-3|TRBV7-9
ASSLVRRGGTDTQY
>TRBJ1-2|TRBV12-3/TRBV12-4
ASRSGGDLYGYT
>TRBJ2-1|TRBV6-1
ASSTLAGGLTNEQF
>TRBJ2-1|TRBV24-1
ATSDLPALEQF
>TRBJ2-5|TRBV28
ASSFPTEQETQY
>TRBJ1-6|TRBV9
ASSGGPSLH
>TRBJ2-7|TRBV10-3
ATTGEGDEQY